This T cell receptor beta chain emerged from a study of beta chain features in type 1 diabetes. Study overall: Healthy donors, compared against patients, showed similar age, gender and cell yields. Study results and limitations: TCRB CDR3s were moderately but significantly shorter in Type 1 diabetes patients in all four CD4+ subsets. It was among patients, rather than healthy donors, that naive, central memory and Treg TCRB repertoires appeared more similar.

The entirety of the isolated RNA underwent reverse transcription, so expressed TCRB transcripts were sequenced. Assay used: immunoSEQ multiplex PCR; TCRdb lists only in-frame clones, some missing. The data show 680,000 or so clones, around 15% seen once. This clone was seen only a few times. The antigen remains unidentified. The CDR3 contains 15 residues. Per the germline V gene, CDR1 is SGHNT and CDR2 is YYREEE (reference sequence). J was trimmed by 1 base and V by 4 bases; bases with no gene match: 5. The sequence was collected from a man aged 18 to 30 with type 1 diabetes. This chain uses TRBV5-4 with TRBJ2-3; 8 bases map to TRBD2. Sequenced input: naive CD4+ T cells from blood. The CDR3 coding sequence is TGTGCCAGCAGCGGCCAGACTAGCGGCACAGATACGCAGTATTTT. Protein product: CASSGQTSGTDTQYF.